The next 11 T cell receptor beta chains were all read from a single sample in a study of blood T cell repertoires in COVID-19. Data came from immunoSEQ multiplex PCR; TCRdb stores just in-frame clones and leaves some out. The sample has 220,000 or so clones; about 94% are singletons. Sequencing was performed on peripheral blood. All receptors come from a man in his sixties with COVID-19, enrolled during active disease.

V and J are TRBV6-1 and TRBJ2-7; D not certain. The CDR3 contains 17 residues. Per the germline V gene, CDR1 is MNHNS and CDR2 is SASEGT. V was pared by 0 bases and J by 1 base, with 16 bases between. The CDR3: CASSEAFSTSGSYEQYF. The CDR3 region has the DNA TGTGCCAGCAGTGAAGCTTTTTCCACGTCCGGGTCCTACGAGCAGTACTTC.

The V gene is TRBV12-3 or TRBV12-4, the J gene TRBJ1-2; D may be TRBD1 (6 bases). With 8 bases removed from V and 5 bases from J, the gap between germline ends came to 15 bases. The CDR3 sequence is 13 residues long. CDR3 bases: TGTGCCAGCTCAGGGGCCCAAAATTATGGCTACACCTTC. It specifies CASSGAQNYGYTF.

The chain is built from TRBV28 and TRBJ2-7, with 10 bases that match TRBD2. V gave up 4 bases and J gave up 1 base; unmatched junction bases: 19. The germline gives CDR1 MDHEN, CDR2 SYDVKM. The CDR3 is 20 amino acids. The CDR3 here is CASSYVGGVLSTSGSYEQYF. In nucleotides, the CDR3 is TGTGCCAGCAGTTATGTCGGGGGGGTTTTATCGACTAGCGGGTCCTACGAGCAGTACTTC.

J is TRBJ1-2 and V is TRBV28, with 7 bases lining up with TRBD1. The CDR3 is 16 residues long. Germline CDR1 reads MDHEN; CDR2 reads SYDVKM. With V trimmed by 5 bases and J by 3 bases, 12 bases remained unmatched. CDR3 region: CASSKGGAGIHYGYTF. CDR3 in DNA: TGTGCCAGCAGTAAAGGGGGCGCAGGGATTCACTATGGCTACACCTTC.

This chain links TRBV6-5 with TRBJ1-1; D gene unclear. Germline assignment: CDR1 MNHEY and CDR2 SVGAGI. The CDR3 is 15 amino acids. The V gene lost 6 bases and the J gene lost 4 bases, with 18 bases spanning the gap. CDR3 in amino acids: CASSKASPPGTEAFF. The CDR3 DNA reads TGTGCCAGCAGCAAAGCTAGCCCGCCGGGCACTGAAGCTTTCTTT.

This rearrangement joins TRBV28 to TRBJ2-1; D is possibly TRBD1 (6 bases). V was trimmed by 4 bases and J by 7 bases, leaving 17 bases between them. This CDR3 contains 15 residues. Germline CDR1 MDHEN, CDR2 SYDVKM. CDR3 region: CASSSGLRGANEQFF. The CDR3 bases are TGTGCCAGCAGTTCTGGACTCAGGGGTGCGAATGAGCAGTTCTTC.

This chain links TRBV7-9 with TRBJ2-3; tentatively, D is TRBD2 (6 bases). The CDR3 loop spans 15 amino acids. The V end lost 1 base, the J end lost 6 bases, and 14 bases lay between the germline ends. CDR1 is SEHNR and CDR2 is FQNEAQ in the germline V gene (reference sequence). The DNA of the CDR3 is TGTGCCAGCAGCTTAGTAGACGGGAGAGGGGATACGCAGTATTTT. This translates into CASSLVDGRGDTQYF.

The genes are TRBV6-6 and TRBJ2-7; possible D gene TRBD1, 6 bases. V shed 6 bases and J shed 7 bases, with 19 bases lying between them. The CDR3 has 14 residues. In germline, CDR1 is MNHNY, CDR2 SVGAGI (reference sequence). The CDR3 bases are TGTGCCAGCAGCCCGGGCACAGGGACGGGGGAGCAGTACTTC. Amino acids: CASSPGTGTGEQYF.

The V call is TRBV5-8, the J call TRBJ2-1; TRBD2 matches 13 bases. Trimming at V came to 5 bases and at J to 10 bases, leaving 21 bases not matched to a gene. The germline CDR1 and CDR2 sequences are SGHTS and YDEGEE. CDR3 size: 19 residues. CDR3: CASSATLGLAGDKVGEQFF. CDR3 in DNA: TGTGCCAGCAGTGCCACACTAGGACTAGCGGGAGATAAAGTTGGAGAGCAGTTCTTC.

This sequence joins TRBV19 and TRBJ1-2; 9 bases line up with TRBD1. After removal of 1 base from V and 8 bases from J, the junction contained 11 bases not matched to a gene. Germline CDR1 LNHDA, CDR2 SQIVND (reference sequence). This CDR3 spans 16 amino acids. This chain's CDR3 is CASSIGGTGIAYGYTF. In DNA, the CDR3 is TGTGCCAGTAGTATAGGAGGGACAGGGATTGCCTACGGCTACACCTTC.

With regard to this clone: Other DNA sequences from this sample encode an identical CDR3 as well. The chain couples TRBV29-1 to TRBJ1-1, with D maybe TRBD1 (6 bases). The germline CDR1 and CDR2 sequences are SQVTM and ANQGSEA. CDR3 length: 13 residues. V was trimmed by 4 bases and J by 0 bases, leaving 9 bases between them. The CDR3 loop is CSVVGGMNTEAFF. The CDR3, as DNA: TGCAGCGTTGTAGGGGGTATGAACACTGAAGCTTTCTTT.